A single T cell receptor beta chain is shown here with its context. V was clipped by 1 base and J by 3 bases, with 6 bases between them. The CDR3 runs to 13 residues. As handled by the study authors: The assay estimated nucleated cells by amplifying reference gene primers. Sequencing was performed with immunoSEQ multiplex PCR; in TCRdb, only in-frame clones are kept and a portion is missing. That table is the source of V, J and clone size, and D and trimming were worked out from the DNA. Found here are tens of thousands of clones, 70% to 90% of them singletons; the top ten hold around 7.3%. This specimen belongs to a study of blood T cell repertoires in COVID-19. Study overall: PBMCs, B-cell-depleted T cells, or T cells were the source of the cDNA or gDNA that made up the material.

The source of this sequence is a woman aged 80 or older with acute or convalescent COVID-19. Sequencing was performed on peripheral blood. The chain links TRBV12-3 or TRBV12-4 to TRBJ1-1; D is ambiguous. CDR3 region: CASSLGRDTEAFF. CDR3 DNA sequence: TGTGCCAGCAGTTTAGGGCGGGACACTGAAGCTTTCTTT.